A single sample gave rise to the 5 T cell receptor beta chains below, sequenced in a study of blood T cell repertoires in COVID-19. The protocol was immunoSEQ multiplex PCR, while the TCRdb copy is restricted to in-frame clones and leaves out a portion. The sample has more than 110,000 clones; around three quarters are singletons. The sequencing sample was made of peripheral blood. The receptor source for this set is a man in his 60s with acute or convalescent COVID-19.

The chain carries TRBV11-1 and TRBJ2-5; D is unresolved. Trimming stripped 1 base from V and 2 bases from J, with 5 bases between. CDR1 is SGHAT, CDR2 FQDESV, per germline (reference sequence). The CDR3 totals 13 residues. The DNA of the CDR3 is TGTGCCAGCAGCTTAGTTCCACAAGAGACCCAGTACTTC. It specifies CASSLVPQETQYF.

V gene TRBV5-1 combines with J gene TRBJ1-2; D perhaps matches TRBD1 (6 bases). Germline CDR1 SGHRS, CDR2 YFSETQ. This CDR3 comprises 14 residues. Trimming took off 7 bases at V and 5 bases at J, with 18 bases between the two ends. CDR3 nucleotides: TGCGCCAGCTCCGAGGGCAGGGGATGGTATGGCTACACCTTC. As protein: CASSEGRGWYGYTF.

This sequence joins TRBV7-2 and TRBJ1-2, with D unresolved. Germline V gene lookup returns CDR1 SGHTA and CDR2 FQGNSA. The CDR3 consists of 13 residues. Trimming removed 2 bases from V and 5 bases from J, with 9 bases in between. CDR3 region: CASSLPGRYGYTF. Written as DNA, the CDR3 is TGTGCCAGCAGCTTACCAGGCCGTTATGGCTACACCTTC.

The V and J genes are TRBV24-1 and TRBJ2-1; TRBD2 matches at 12 bases. Germline loops: CDR1 KGHDR, CDR2 SFDVKD. Trimming removed 6 bases from V and 4 bases from J; junction bases left unmatched: 6. The length of the CDR3 is 16 residues. This CDR3 reads CATSKPSGRVYNEQFF. DNA for the CDR3: TGTGCCACCAGTAAGCCTAGCGGGAGGGTTTACAATGAGCAGTTCTTC.

The chain is built from TRBV5-5 and TRBJ1-2, with D tentatively TRBD1 (6 bases). V was trimmed by 1 base and J by 4 bases, leaving 8 bases between them. The CDR3 is 13 residues long. The V gene's germline CDR1 is SGHKS and CDR2 YYEKEE (reference sequence). CDR3 DNA sequence: TGTGCCAGCAGCTTGCGGACAGCCTATGGCTACACCTTC. It translates to CASSLRTAYGYTF.